These 17 T cell receptor beta chains share one sample of origin, sequenced in a study of shared T cell receptors in the human thymus. Profiling relied on immunoSEQ multiplex PCR, and the TCRdb table lists in-frame clones only, not all of them. Of over 350,000 clones listed, more than 85% are singletons. Sequenced material: thymocytes. All receptors come from a human donor.

J is TRBJ2-7 and V is TRBV27; 9 bases align to TRBD2. From germline, CDR1 is MNHEY and CDR2 SMNVEV (reference sequence). CDR3 length: 16 residues. The V segment lost 10 bases and the J segment 2 bases; nucleotides outside the gene matches: 15. This chain's CDR3 is CATRTSENHPTYEQYF. In DNA, the CDR3 is TGTGCCACCAGGACTAGCGAGAACCATCCTACCTACGAGCAGTACTTC.

This clone came up once. The V call is TRBV13, the J call TRBJ2-7; 7 bases map to TRBD2. CDR1 is PRHDT and CDR2 is FYEKMQ in the germline V gene (reference sequence). Trimming at V came to 0 bases and at J to 0 bases, leaving 11 bases not matched to a gene. The CDR3 extends over 18 amino acids. In DNA, the CDR3 is TGTGCCAGCAGCTTAGGCCTAGGCCTAGCGGACTTCTCCTACGAGCAGTACTTC. It translates to CASSLGLGLADFSYEQYF.

The chain combines TRBV27 with TRBJ2-2; 10 bases map to TRBD1. Unmatched junction bases numbered 13, after V lost 6 bases and J lost 9 bases. Germline values: CDR1 MNHEY, CDR2 SMNVEV (reference sequence). The length of the CDR3 is 16 residues. CDR3 nucleotide sequence: TGTGCCAGCAGCCACCCGGGACAGGGGCCTCAGAGGGAGCTGTTTTTT. As protein: CASSHPGQGPQRELFF.

The V gene is TRBV4-1, the J gene TRBJ2-5; D tentatively reads TRBD1 or TRBD2 (5 bases each). In germline, CDR1 is MGHRA, CDR2 YSYEKL. There are 17 residues in the CDR3. V was trimmed by 4 bases and J by 2 bases, leaving 20 bases between them. The CDR3, as DNA: TGCGCCAGCAGCCTCGATCCCCGGGGCCTTCGACAAGAGACCCAGTACTTC. Its translation is CASSLDPRGLRQETQYF.

The chain uses TRBV2 and TRBJ2-7, with a weak D call TRBD1 (6 bases). Trimming took off 11 bases at V and 2 bases at J, with 16 bases between the two ends. The germline gives CDR1 SNHLY, CDR2 FYNNEI. This CDR3 region has 13 residues. DNA of the CDR3: TGTGCCTGTGTTGGGGGCAATACCTACGAGCAGTACTTC. As protein: CACVGGNTYEQYF.

This clone was picked up one time. V is TRBV2 and J is TRBJ2-5; 9 positions match TRBD2. The CDR3 length is 14 residues. CDR1 and CDR2 from the germline V gene are SNHLY and FYNNEI. V was clipped by 6 bases and J by 0 bases; unmatched bases: 2. CDR3 protein: CASRSGRYQETQYF. DNA for the CDR3: TGTGCCAGCAGGAGCGGGAGGTACCAAGAGACCCAGTACTTC.

This sequence joins TRBV18 and TRBJ2-2, with a tentative D call TRBD1 (6 bases). Germline loops: CDR1 KGHSH, CDR2 LQKENI. The CDR3 is 17 residues long. Trimming removed 0 bases from V and 2 bases from J, with 13 bases in between. CDR3 sequence: CASSPPGHRLNTGELFF. The CDR3 region has the DNA TGTGCCAGCTCACCACCGGGACACAGACTTAACACCGGGGAGCTGTTTTTT.

The chain recombines TRBV2 with TRBJ2-3, with 7 nucleotides matching TRBD2. The CDR3 contains 15 residues. With 3 bases clipped from V and 2 bases from J, the junction kept 5 bases outside the gene matches. Germline V gene lookup returns CDR1 SNHLY and CDR2 FYNNEI. The CDR3 is CASSERELHTDTQYF. The CDR3 coding sequence is TGTGCCAGCAGTGAGCGGGAGCTTCACACAGATACGCAGTATTTT.

The rearrangement uses TRBV9 and TRBJ2-7; D is uncertain. The CDR3 is 13 amino acids. Trimming stripped 0 bases from V and 5 bases from J, with 9 bases between. The germline V gene encodes CDR1 SGDLS and CDR2 YYNGEE. Here the CDR3 reads CASSVGTGDEQYF. CDR3 bases: TGTGCCAGCAGCGTAGGGACCGGTGACGAGCAGTACTTC.

The chain uses TRBV27 and TRBJ2-1; TRBD2 might be the D (6 bases). V lost 3 bases and J lost 4, with 13 bases in between. This CDR3 has 15 amino acids. CDR1 is MNHEY, CDR2 SMNVEV, per germline (reference sequence). Here the CDR3 reads CASSFGGMGYNEQFF. For the CDR3, the DNA is TGTGCCAGCAGTTTTGGGGGGATGGGGTACAATGAGCAGTTCTTC.

This clone was observed once. V is TRBV7-9 and J is TRBJ1-1; possibly TRBD1 for D (5 bases). The germline V gene has CDR1 SEHNR and CDR2 FQNEAQ (reference sequence). This CDR3 spans 17 amino acids. V was trimmed by 2 bases and J by 3 bases, leaving 19 bases between them. The CDR3 nucleotides are TGTGCCAGCAGCTTAAGGGCACCGGGACGAGGACACACTGAAGCTTTCTTT. This encodes CASSLRAPGRGHTEAFF.

This clone was seen once. The chain employs TRBV27 and TRBJ2-3; 10 bases line up with TRBD2. The CDR3 is 12 amino acids. V shed 6 bases, J shed 9 bases, and the junction held 3 bases outside the gene matches. Looked up from germline, CDR1 is MNHEY and CDR2 is SMNVEV (reference sequence). CDR3 nucleotide sequence: TGTGCCAGCAGGCTAGCGGGAGAGACGCAGTATTTT. It yields the protein CASRLAGETQYF.

The V gene is TRBV27, the J gene TRBJ2-1; 13 bases are a match to TRBD2. The ends lost 5 bases at V and 7 bases at J; junction bases unmatched: 8. The CDR3 runs to 16 residues. The germline gives CDR1 MNHEY, CDR2 SMNVEV (reference sequence). CDR3 residues: CASSPGTSGIPNEQFF. In nucleotides, the CDR3 is TGTGCCAGCAGTCCCGGGACTAGCGGGATTCCAAATGAGCAGTTCTTC.

The chain couples TRBV6-1 to TRBJ2-1, with 8 bases that match TRBD2. The germline V gene has CDR1 MNHNS and CDR2 SASEGT. This CDR3 is built from 14 residues. With 6 bases clipped from V and 2 bases from J, the junction kept 3 bases outside the gene matches. CDR3 loop: CASRGLDPYNEQFF. In DNA, the CDR3 is TGTGCCAGCAGGGGACTAGATCCCTACAATGAGCAGTTCTTC.

V is TRBV11-2 and J is TRBJ1-1; 10 bases are shared with TRBD1. Germline V gene data show CDR1 as SGHAT and CDR2 as FQNNGV. The CDR3 has 15 residues. The V and J ends lost 5 bases and 2 bases, in that order; junction bases with no gene match: 5. The CDR3 region has the DNA TGTGCCAGCAGCCCGGGGGACAGGGGCAACACTGAAGCTTTCTTT. Translation: CASSPGDRGNTEAFF.

The rearrangement uses TRBV29-1 and TRBJ1-1; no firm D call. CDR3 length: 14 residues. Trimming removed 5 bases from V and 1 base from J, with 14 bases in between. Germline lookup yields CDR1 SQVTM and CDR2 ANQGSEA. CDR3 nucleotides: TGCAGCGTTCGGGCCCCCACACCGAACACTGAAGCTTTCTTT. Its translation: CSVRAPTPNTEAFF.

The gene calls are TRBV4-2 and TRBJ2-1; 8 bases align to TRBD2. Germline V gives CDR1 LGHNA, CDR2 YNFKEQ. The CDR3 totals 17 residues. J gave up 2 bases and V 6 bases, and 12 bases lay outside the gene matches. This chain's CDR3 is CASRTTRPAGAYNEQFF. The CDR3 DNA follows: TGTGCCAGCAGAACCACTAGGCCAGCGGGGGCCTACAATGAGCAGTTCTTC.